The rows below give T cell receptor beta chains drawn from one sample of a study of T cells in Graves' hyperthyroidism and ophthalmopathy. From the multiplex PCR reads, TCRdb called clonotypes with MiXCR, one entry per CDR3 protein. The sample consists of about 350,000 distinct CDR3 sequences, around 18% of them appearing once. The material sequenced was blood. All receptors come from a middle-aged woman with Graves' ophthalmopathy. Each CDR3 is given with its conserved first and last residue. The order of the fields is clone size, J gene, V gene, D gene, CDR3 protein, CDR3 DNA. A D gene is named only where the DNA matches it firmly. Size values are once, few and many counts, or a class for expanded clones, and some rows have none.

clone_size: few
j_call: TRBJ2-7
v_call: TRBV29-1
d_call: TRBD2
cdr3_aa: CSAPLPGLAGLKSYEQYF
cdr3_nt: TGCAGCGCCCCTCTACCGGGGCTAGCGGGCCTGAAAAGTTACGAGCAGTACTTC

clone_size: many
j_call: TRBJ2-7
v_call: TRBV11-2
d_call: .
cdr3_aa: CASSLDWGISYEQYF
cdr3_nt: TGTGCCAGCAGCTTAGACTGGGGGATCTCCTACGAGCAGTACTTC

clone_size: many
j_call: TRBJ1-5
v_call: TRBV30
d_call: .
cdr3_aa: CAWSLGTRQPQHF
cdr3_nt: TGTGCCTGGAGTTTAGGGACACGCCAGCCCCAGCATTTT

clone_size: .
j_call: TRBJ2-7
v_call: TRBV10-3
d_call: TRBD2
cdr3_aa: CATSGMGLAGGYEQYF
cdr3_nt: TGTGCCACCTCCGGCATGGGACTAGCGGGAGGTTACGAGCAGTACTTC

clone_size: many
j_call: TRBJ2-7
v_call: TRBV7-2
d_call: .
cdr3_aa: CASSKNPGYEQYF
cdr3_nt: TGTGCCAGCAGCAAGAACCCCGGGTACGAGCAGTACTTC

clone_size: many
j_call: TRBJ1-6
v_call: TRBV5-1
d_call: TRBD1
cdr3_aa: CASSITGTGVSPLHF
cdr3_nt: TGCGCCAGCAGCATTACCGGGACAGGGGTATCACCCCTCCACTTT

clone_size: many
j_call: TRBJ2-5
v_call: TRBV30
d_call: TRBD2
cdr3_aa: CAWRPSGSRETQYF
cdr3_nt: TGTGCCTGGAGGCCTAGCGGGAGCAGAGAGACCCAGTACTTC

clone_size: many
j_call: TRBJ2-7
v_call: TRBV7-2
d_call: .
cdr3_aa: CASSLKGQAGGEQYF
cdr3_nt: TGTGCCAGCAGCTTAAAGGGACAGGCCGGGGGGGAGCAGTACTTC

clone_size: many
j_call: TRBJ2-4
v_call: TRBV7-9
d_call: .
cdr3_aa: CASRAQGRGAKNIQYF
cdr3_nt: TGTGCCAGCAGGGCCCAGGGGCGAGGTGCCAAAAACATTCAGTACTTC

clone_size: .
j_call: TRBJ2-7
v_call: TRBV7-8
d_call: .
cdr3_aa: CASSLSDGSNGEQSF
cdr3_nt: TGTGCCAGCAGCTTATCCGACGGGAGCAATGGGGAGCAATCCTTC

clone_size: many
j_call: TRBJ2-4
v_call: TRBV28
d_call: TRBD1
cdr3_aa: CASRMTGSLAKNIQYF
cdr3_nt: TGTGCCAGCAGGATGACAGGGTCTTTAGCCAAAAACATTCAGTACTTC

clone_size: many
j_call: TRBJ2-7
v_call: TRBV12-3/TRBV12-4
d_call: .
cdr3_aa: CASSLWGEDEQYF
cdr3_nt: TGTGCCAGCAGTTTATGGGGGGAAGACGAGCAGTACTTC

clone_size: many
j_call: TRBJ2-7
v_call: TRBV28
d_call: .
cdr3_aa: CASIGYAYEQYF
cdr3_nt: TGTGCCAGCATAGGGTACGCCTACGAGCAGTACTTC

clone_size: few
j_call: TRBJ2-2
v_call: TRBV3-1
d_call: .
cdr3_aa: CASSQDRRAGELFF
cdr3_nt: TGTGCCAGCAGCCAAGATCGACGGGCCGGGGAGCTGTTTTTT

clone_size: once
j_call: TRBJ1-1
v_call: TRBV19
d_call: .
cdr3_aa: CASSIESAYEAFF
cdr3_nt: TGTGCCAGTAGTATAGAGAGCGCATATGAAGCTTTCTTT

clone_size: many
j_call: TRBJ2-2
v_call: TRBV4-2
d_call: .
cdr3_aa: CASSQDVTGASGAVGELFF
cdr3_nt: TGTGCCAGCAGCCAAGATGTCACCGGGGCCTCAGGAGCGGTCGGGGAGCTGTTTTTT

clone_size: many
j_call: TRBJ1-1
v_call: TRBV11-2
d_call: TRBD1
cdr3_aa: CASSLNRGPEAFF
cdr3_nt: TGTGCCAGCAGCTTAAACAGGGGCCCTGAAGCTTTCTTT

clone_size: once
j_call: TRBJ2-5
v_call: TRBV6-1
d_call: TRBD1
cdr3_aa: CASSPRTGWGQETQYF
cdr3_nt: TGTGCCAGCAGTCCCCGGACAGGGTGGGGGCAAGAGACCCAGTACTTC

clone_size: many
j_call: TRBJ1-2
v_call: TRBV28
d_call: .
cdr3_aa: CASSLLGIYGYTF
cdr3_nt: TGTGCCAGCAGTTTACTTGGAATCTATGGCTACACCTTC

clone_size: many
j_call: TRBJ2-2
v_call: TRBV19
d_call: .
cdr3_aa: CASSTSRSVNGELFF
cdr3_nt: TGTGCCAGTAGTACCTCCCGGAGTGTCAACGGGGAGCTGTTTTTT

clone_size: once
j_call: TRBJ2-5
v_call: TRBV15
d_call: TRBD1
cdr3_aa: CATSSYTGGETQYF
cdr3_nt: TGTGCCACCAGCAGCTATACAGGGGGAGAGACCCAGTACTTC

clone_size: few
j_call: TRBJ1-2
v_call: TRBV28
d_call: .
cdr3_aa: CASSPRDAPNYGYTF
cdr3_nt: TGTGCCAGCAGTCCCCGGGACGCCCCTAACTATGGCTACACCTTC

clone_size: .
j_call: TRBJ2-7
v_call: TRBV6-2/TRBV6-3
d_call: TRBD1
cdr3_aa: CASSRTGAVKYYEQYF
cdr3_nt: TGTGCCAGCAGCCGGACAGGGGCGGTGAAATACTACGAGCAGTACTTC

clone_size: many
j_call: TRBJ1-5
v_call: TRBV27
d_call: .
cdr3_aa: CASSSPGTNQPQHF
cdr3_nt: TGTGCCAGCAGTTCCCCGGGGACCAATCAGCCCCAGCATTTT

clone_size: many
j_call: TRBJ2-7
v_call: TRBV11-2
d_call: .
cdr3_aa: CASSSIRGLGEQYF
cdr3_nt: TGTGCCAGCAGCTCGATCCGGGGCTTGGGCGAGCAGTACTTC

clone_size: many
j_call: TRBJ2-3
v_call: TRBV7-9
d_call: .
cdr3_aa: CASSRTGTPDTQYF
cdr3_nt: TGTGCCAGCAGCCGGACCGGGACCCCAGATACGCAGTATTTT

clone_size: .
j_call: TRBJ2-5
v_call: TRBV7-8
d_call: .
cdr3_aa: CASSLGGTGRGGTQYF
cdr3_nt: TGTGCCAGCAGCTTGGGGGGGACAGGCCGAGGTGGGACCCAGTACTTC

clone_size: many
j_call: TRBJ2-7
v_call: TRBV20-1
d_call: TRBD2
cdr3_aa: CSARATSTGSYEQYF
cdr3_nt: TGCAGTGCTAGGGCGACTAGCACTGGGTCCTACGAGCAGTACTTC

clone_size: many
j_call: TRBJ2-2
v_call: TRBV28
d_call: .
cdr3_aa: CASSLPIGTGELFF
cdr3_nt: TGTGCCAGCAGTTTGCCTATTGGCACCGGGGAGCTGTTTTTT

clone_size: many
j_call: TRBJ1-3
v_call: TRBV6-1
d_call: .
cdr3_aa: CASVKAGTGGNTIYF
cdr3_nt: TGTGCCAGCGTGAAAGCTGGCACAGGGGGAAACACCATATATTTT

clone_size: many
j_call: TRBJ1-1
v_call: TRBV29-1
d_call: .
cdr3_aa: CSAGVGLGTEAFF
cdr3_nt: TGCAGCGCCGGGGTTGGATTGGGCACTGAAGCTTTCTTT

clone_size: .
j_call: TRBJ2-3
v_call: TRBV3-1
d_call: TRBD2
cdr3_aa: CASSQGGRGTDTQYF
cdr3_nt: TGTGCCAGCAGCCAAGGCGGGAGGGGAACAGATACGCAGTATTTT

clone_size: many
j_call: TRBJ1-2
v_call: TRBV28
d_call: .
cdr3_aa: CASSQGSYEGYTF
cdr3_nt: TGTGCCAGCAGTCAGGGGAGCTATGAAGGCTACACCTTC

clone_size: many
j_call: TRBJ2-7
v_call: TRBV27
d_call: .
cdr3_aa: CASSFSEAYEQYF
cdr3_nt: TGTGCCAGCAGTTTCAGTGAAGCTTACGAGCAGTACTTC

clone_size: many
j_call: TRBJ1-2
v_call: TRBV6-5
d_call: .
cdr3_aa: CASSYGRTYGYTF
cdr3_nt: TGTGCCAGCAGTTACGGACGGACCTATGGCTACACCTTC

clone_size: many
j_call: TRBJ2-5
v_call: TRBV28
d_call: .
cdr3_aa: CASRKRETQYF
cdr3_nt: TGTGCCAGCAGGAAAAGAGAGACCCAGTACTTC

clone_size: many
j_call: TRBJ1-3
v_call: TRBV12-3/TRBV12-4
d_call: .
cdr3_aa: CASSLGATGNTIYF
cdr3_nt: TGTGCCAGCAGTTTGGGGGCGACTGGAAACACCATATATTTT

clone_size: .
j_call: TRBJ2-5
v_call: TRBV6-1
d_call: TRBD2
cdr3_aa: CASRGAGVWAETQYF
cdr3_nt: TGTGCCAGCAGGGGAGCGGGAGTCTGGGCGGAGACCCAGTACTTC

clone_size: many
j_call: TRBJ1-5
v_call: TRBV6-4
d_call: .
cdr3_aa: CASSDSEGQPQHF
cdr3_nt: TGTGCCAGCAGTGACTCCGAGGGCCAGCCCCAGCATTTT

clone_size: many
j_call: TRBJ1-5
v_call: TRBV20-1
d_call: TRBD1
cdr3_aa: CSASKGTGGGQPQHF
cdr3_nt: TGCAGTGCTAGTAAGGGGACAGGGGGCGGTCAGCCCCAGCATTTT

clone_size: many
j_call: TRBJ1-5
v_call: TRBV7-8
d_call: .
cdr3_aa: CASSPGGHNQPQHF
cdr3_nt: TGTGCCAGCAGCCCCGGTGGCCACAATCAGCCCCAGCATTTT

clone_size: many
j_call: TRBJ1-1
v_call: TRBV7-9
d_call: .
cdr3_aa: CASSLALGYTEAFF
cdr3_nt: TGTGCCAGCAGCTTAGCGCTAGGGTACACTGAAGCTTTCTTT

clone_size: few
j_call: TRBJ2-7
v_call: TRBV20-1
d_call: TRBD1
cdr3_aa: CGASGQGGLDEQYF
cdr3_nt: TGCGGTGCTAGTGGACAGGGGGGTCTGGACGAGCAGTACTTC

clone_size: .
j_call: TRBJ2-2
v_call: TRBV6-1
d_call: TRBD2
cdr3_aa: CASSMTSRNTGELFF
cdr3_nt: TGTGCCAGCAGTATGACTAGCAGAAACACCGGGGAGCTGTTTTTT

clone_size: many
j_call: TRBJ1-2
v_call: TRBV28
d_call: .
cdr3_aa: CASSGQGSYGYTF
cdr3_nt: TGTGCCAGCAGTGGTCAGGGCAGCTATGGCTACACCTTC

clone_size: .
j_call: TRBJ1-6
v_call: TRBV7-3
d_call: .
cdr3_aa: CASSLRGMDNSPLHF
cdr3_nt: TGTGCCAGCAGCTTAAGAGGGATGGATAATTCACCCCTCCACTTT

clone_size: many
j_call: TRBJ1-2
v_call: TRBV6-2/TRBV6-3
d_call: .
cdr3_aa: CASSYHDSYGYTF
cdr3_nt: TGTGCCAGCAGTTACCACGACAGCTATGGCTACACCTTC